This TCR beta chain was sequenced for a study of CD8 T cells in ankylosing spondylitis. Notes on the study in general: The study looked at matched synovial fluid samples from ankylosing spondylitis patients. Disease-linked clones were reported to be significantly enriched there.

Each CDR3 protein gets one entry after TCRdb re-called the 5' RACE reads with MiXCR. The data hold around 120,000 distinct CDR3 sequences, with approximately 15% observed a single time. This clonotype occurred a few times. Antigen unknown. The TCR was taken from a female donor with ankylosing spondylitis or in good health (not recorded which). The sample was blood, either unsorted or a sorted T cell fraction (not recorded which).

The CDR3, as DNA: TGTGCCAGAAGCACTACTAGCGGGGGGGCCAGGTTAATTTCTGATACGCAGTATTTT. It yields the protein CARSTTSGGARLISDTQYF. This chain links TRBV5-3 with TRBJ2-3; 13 positions match TRBD2. TRBV5-3 has ORF status, its function being uncertain. V shed 4 bases, J shed 6 bases, and the junction held 17 bases outside the gene matches. This CDR3 is 19 amino acids long.